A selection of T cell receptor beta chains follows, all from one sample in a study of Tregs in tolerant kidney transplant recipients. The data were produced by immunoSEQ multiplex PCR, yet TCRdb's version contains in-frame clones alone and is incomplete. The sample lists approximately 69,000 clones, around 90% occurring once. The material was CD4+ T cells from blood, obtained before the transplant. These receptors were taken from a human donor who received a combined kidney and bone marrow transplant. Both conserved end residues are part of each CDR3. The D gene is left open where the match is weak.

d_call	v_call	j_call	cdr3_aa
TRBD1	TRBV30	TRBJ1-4	CAWSVKAGGKLFF
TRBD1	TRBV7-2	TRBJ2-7	CASSPSRGQGRTFSYEQYF
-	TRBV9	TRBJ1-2	CASSVAGEGGYGYTF
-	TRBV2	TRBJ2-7	CASSERYEQYF
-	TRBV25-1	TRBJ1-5	CASSELTWTGNQPQHF
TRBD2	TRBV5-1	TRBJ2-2	CASSLEPTSGRTGELFF
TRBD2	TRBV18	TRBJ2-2	CASSPWTSGNTGELFF
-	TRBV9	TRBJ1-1	CASSPPRRTGRNTEAFF
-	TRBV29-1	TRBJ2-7	CSVEGEGFYEQYF
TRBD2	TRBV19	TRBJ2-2	CASSSPTSGRVGELFF
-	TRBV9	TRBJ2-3	CASSLGLDAPDTQYF
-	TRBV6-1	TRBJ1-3	CASSSRTGNTIYF
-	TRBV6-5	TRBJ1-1	CASTESGVGTEAFF
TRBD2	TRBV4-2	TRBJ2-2	CASSQELAGGKTGELFF
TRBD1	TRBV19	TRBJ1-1	CASSPRGALGTEAFF
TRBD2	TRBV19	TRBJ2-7	CASSVGLAYEQYF
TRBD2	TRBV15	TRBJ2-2	CATVGTSGANTGELFF